A single TCR beta chain is shown here with its context. Its antigen is not known. Expansion with viral peptide pools was applied to antigen-specific CD4+ T cells by the ViraFEST assay prior to sequencing. With more than nine days of culture completed, CD4+ T cells were isolated. Each participant was administered two doses of either the BNT162b2 or the mRNA-1273 vaccine. This specimen belongs to a study of vaccination effects on CD4 cells after COVID-19. The germline V and J ends were trimmed by 3 bases and 4 bases, with 8 bases remaining between them. CDR1 and CDR2 from the germline V gene are SGDLS and YYNGEE. There are 13 residues in the CDR3. The data were produced by immunoSEQ multiplex PCR, yet TCRdb's version contains in-frame clones alone and is incomplete. The table lists under 50,000 clones, about 80% of them singletons.

The rearrangement uses TRBV9 and TRBJ1-3; D call uncertain. The sequence derives from a human donor who received a COVID-19 vaccine. Some clones in this sample may be carry-over from other donors' samples. Specimen: CD4+ T cells from PBMCs cultured with HCoV-NL63 spike peptides, collected after COVID-19 vaccination. The CDR3 loop is CASSATQGNTIYF. The CDR3 DNA reads as TGTGCCAGCAGCGCCACCCAGGGAAACACCATATATTTT.